The rows below give T cell receptor beta chains drawn from one sample of a study of T-cell memory formation after mild COVID-19. TCRdb passed the 5' RACE reads through MiXCR, listing each CDR3 protein once. The repertoire includes under 200,000 distinct CDR3 sequences, under 14% of them detected once, and approximately 3.8% sits in the top ten. Input material: PBMCs or a T cell subset sorted from them (not recorded which). These receptors were obtained from a young man who had mild COVID-19 (a few samples of this study predate the infection). Cell type and time point are not known. Both conserved end residues are part of each CDR3. D genes are given only for firm matches. Clone size is shown for a subset of rows, as once, few, many or a class of expanded clone.

CDR3	DNA	size	D	V	J
CASSPDRDYEQYF	TGTGCCAGCAGCCCCGACAGGGACTACGAGCAGTACTTC	NA	TRBD1	TRBV7-8	TRBJ2-7
CASSFGIGGYTF	TGTGCCAGCAGTTTTGGGATAGGCGGCTACACCTTC	NA	NA	TRBV6-5	TRBJ1-2
CASSSPGLRTDTQYF	TGTGCCAGCAGCTCCCCGGGCCTCCGCACAGATACGCAGTATTTT	NA	NA	TRBV7-9	TRBJ2-3
CASSSIAGGPRETQYF	TGTGCCAGCAGCTCTATAGCGGGGGGGCCGCGGGAGACCCAGTACTTC	NA	TRBD2	TRBV11-2	TRBJ2-5
CASSRNVQGTEAFF	TGTGCCAGCAGCCGCAATGTCCAGGGCACTGAAGCTTTCTTT	few	NA	TRBV7-9	TRBJ1-1
CASSLEVAAGDTQYF	TGTGCCAGCAGCTTGGAGGTAGCGGCGGGAGATACGCAGTATTTT	many	NA	TRBV5-8	TRBJ2-3
CASSSGLATGELFF	TGTGCCAGCAGCTCCGGACTAGCCACCGGGGAGCTGTTTTTT	NA	TRBD2	TRBV9	TRBJ2-2
CASSPTRGSYEQYF	TGTGCCAGCAGCCCAACCCGGGGATCCTACGAGCAGTACTTC	NA	NA	TRBV7-9	TRBJ2-7
CASSQGQANYGYTF	TGTGCCAGCAGCCAAGGGCAGGCCAACTATGGCTACACCTTC	NA	NA	TRBV7-9	TRBJ1-2
CAISESSEQKLFF	TGTGCCATCAGTGAGTCGAGTGAGCAAAAACTGTTTTTT	few	NA	TRBV10-3	TRBJ1-4
CASSQDTGQSYSGANVLTF	TGTGCCAGCAGCCAAGATACGGGACAGAGTTACTCTGGGGCCAACGTCCTGACTTTC	few	TRBD1	TRBV4-2	TRBJ2-6
CASSQLTEAFF	TGTGCCAGCAGCCAACTTACTGAAGCTTTCTTT	few	NA	TRBV3-1	TRBJ1-1
CASSWGRDYSNQPQHF	TGTGCCAGCAGTTGGGGGAGGGATTATAGCAATCAGCCCCAGCATTTT	few	NA	TRBV2	TRBJ1-5
CASSNQGHNSPLHF	TGCGCCAGCAGCAATCAGGGGCATAATTCACCCCTCCACTTT	many	NA	TRBV5-1	TRBJ1-6
CASSTPGQGGRNEQYF	TGTGCCAGCAGCACACCGGGACAGGGTGGAAGGAACGAGCAGTACTTC	NA	TRBD1	TRBV7-2	TRBJ2-7
CASSQDWKNGYTF	TGTGCCAGCAGCCAAGACTGGAAGAATGGCTACACCTTC	few	NA	TRBV3-1	TRBJ1-2
CASSQGGNTQYF	TGTGCCAGCAGCCAAGGGGGGAATACGCAGTATTTT	many	NA	TRBV6-5	TRBJ2-3
CASRTPATDTQYF	TGTGCCAGCAGGACTCCCGCTACAGATACGCAGTATTTT	few	NA	TRBV28	TRBJ2-3
CASSSLGSQETQYF	TGCGCCAGCAGCTCTCTTGGCAGTCAAGAGACCCAGTACTTC	NA	NA	TRBV5-1	TRBJ2-5
CSARDAGDPYEQYF	TGCAGTGCTAGGGACGCAGGGGACCCCTACGAGCAGTACTTC	few	NA	TRBV20-1	TRBJ2-7
CASSSQGSAFF	TGCGCCAGCAGCTCCCAGGGAAGTGCTTTCTTT	few	NA	TRBV5-1	TRBJ1-1
CASSPPASNQPQHF	TGTGCCAGCTCACCACCGGCTAGCAATCAGCCCCAGCATTTT	NA	NA	TRBV18	TRBJ1-5
CASSPVAFRSGNTIYF	TGTGCCAGCTCACCGGTTGCCTTTAGGTCTGGAAACACCATATATTTT	few	NA	TRBV18	TRBJ1-3
CSAGLRNTEAFF	TGCAGTGCTGGCCTCCGGAACACTGAAGCTTTCTTT	many	NA	TRBV20-1	TRBJ1-1
CSGAFAGTGRTEAFF	TGCAGTGGGGCATTCGCGGGGACAGGGAGGACTGAAGCTTTCTTT	NA	TRBD1	TRBV20-1	TRBJ1-1
CASSKGLGGGGNSPLHF	TGTGCCAGCAGCAAAGGGCTCGGGGGTGGAGGTAATTCACCCCTCCACTTT	few	NA	TRBV7-9	TRBJ1-6
CASSLQRLAGSGEQFF	TGTGCCAGCAGCTTACAAAGACTAGCGGGTTCAGGGGAGCAGTTCTTC	few	TRBD2	TRBV7-3	TRBJ2-1
CASSPSAGRTEAFF	TGTGCCAGCTCACCATCGGCGGGTAGGACTGAAGCTTTCTTT	few	NA	TRBV18	TRBJ1-1
CASSQWGQGASPLHF	TGCGCCAGCAGCCAATGGGGCCAGGGGGCCTCACCCCTCCACTTT	many	TRBD1	TRBV4-1	TRBJ1-6
CASSLSVGVPTELFF	TGTGCCAGCAGCTTATCGGTGGGGGTTCCGACGGAGCTGTTTTTT	few	NA	TRBV7-2	TRBJ2-2